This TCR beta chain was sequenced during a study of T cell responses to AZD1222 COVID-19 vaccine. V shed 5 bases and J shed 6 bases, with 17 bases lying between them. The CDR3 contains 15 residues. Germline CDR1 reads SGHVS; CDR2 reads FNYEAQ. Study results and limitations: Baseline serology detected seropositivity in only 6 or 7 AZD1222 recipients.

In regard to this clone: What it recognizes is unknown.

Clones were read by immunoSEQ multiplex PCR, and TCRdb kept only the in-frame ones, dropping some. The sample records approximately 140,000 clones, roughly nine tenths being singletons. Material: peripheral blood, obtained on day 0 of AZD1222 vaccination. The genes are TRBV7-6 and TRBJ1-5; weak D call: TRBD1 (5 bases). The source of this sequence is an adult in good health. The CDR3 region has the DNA TGTGCCAGCAGCCCCGGGACCGGTTGGGGTCAGCCCCAGCATTTT. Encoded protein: CASSPGTGWGQPQHF.